There are a few counts of the clone carrying this TCR beta chain. Germline loops: CDR1 SEHNR, CDR2 FQNEAQ (reference sequence). This CDR3 region has 12 residues. Losses at the gene ends were 5 bases for V and 12 bases for J; bases not matched to a gene: 6. RNA transcripts yielded amplified TCR beta CDR3 regions. HTBI primers were used for first-round RT-PCR of the TCR CDR3. In TCRdb, the multiplex PCR reads were re-called with MiXCR into one record per CDR3 protein. The sample shows about 610,000 distinct CDR3 sequences, about a sixth of them seen only once. Investigators excluded patients with uncontrolled infection, other autoimmune disease, pregnancy or lactation. The data were obtained in a study of T cells in Graves' hyperthyroidism and ophthalmopathy.

The receptor was derived from a woman in her 40s with Graves' ophthalmopathy. Sample: blood. The chain is built from TRBV7-9 and TRBJ2-1, with 8 bases identical to TRBD1. Here the CDR3 reads CASSNGQGTQFF. The CDR3 DNA is TGTGCCAGCAGCAACGGACAGGGAACGCAGTTCTTC.